The 29 T cell receptor beta chains below all came from one sample that was sequenced in a study of blood T cells in healthy people across ages (dated by TCRdb to about 2015). The library was produced with 5' RACE. The sample was run on an Illumina HiSeq 2500. The second PCR ran for roughly 6 to 11 cycles and used a J-beta primer mix along with a sample-barcoded 5' primer. The raw public data were reprocessed by TCRdb itself: fastp quality trimming at Q25, MiXCR clonotype calling, in-frame beta chains only. Under each unique CDR3 protein, matching rows form one entry showing the most common genes and DNA. For this sample there are 800,000 to 950,000 distinct CDR3 sequences; just under 30% appear just once. Together, the top ten hold roughly 10% of the sample. These data also formed part of another study, on T cells of mothers and their children.

Sample: blood. These receptors were collected from a woman in her 40s in good health.

This clonotype was seen many times. The rearrangement uses TRBV3-1 and TRBJ2-7; D gene uncertain. Germline V gene sequence: CDR1 LGHDT, CDR2 YNNKEL (reference sequence). The CDR3 is 13 amino acids. Trimming took 8 bases from V and 0 from J, leaving 11 bases between them. CDR3 sequence: CASGNMSSYEQYF. CDR3 DNA: TGTGCCAGCGGAAATATGAGCTCCTACGAGCAGTACTTC.

CDR3 residues: CASSLAWLWMGNEQYF. The DNA of the CDR3 is TGTGCCAGCAGCTTAGCTTGGTTATGGATGGGGAATGAGCAGTACTTC. J is TRBJ2-5 and V is TRBV7-9; D remains unclear. The germline CDR1 and CDR2 sequences are SEHNR and FQNEAQ (reference sequence). This CDR3 spans 16 amino acids. V lost 0 bases and J lost 11, with 22 bases in between.

This clonotype was seen repeatedly, ten times or more. V and J are TRBV5-1 and TRBJ2-5; either TRBD1 or TRBD2 may supply D (5 bases each). V lost 1 base and J 2 bases, leaving 9 bases between the germline ends. In germline, CDR1 is SGHRS, CDR2 YFSETQ. The CDR3 length is 14 residues. The CDR3 is CASSLTGPQETQYF. The CDR3, as DNA: TGCGCCAGCAGCTTGACGGGACCACAAGAGACCCAGTACTTC.

This clonotype showed up many times. The genes are TRBV20-1 and TRBJ1-1, with 7 bases fitting TRBD1. The germline V gene has CDR1 DFQATT and CDR2 SNEGSKA (reference sequence). The CDR3 contains 14 residues. J lost 1 base, V lost 0 bases, and 2 bases had no gene match. CDR3 nucleotides: TGCAGTGCTAGAGATGGGACAGCGAACACTGAAGCTTTCTTT. It specifies CSARDGTANTEAFF.

V gene TRBV10-3 combines with J gene TRBJ2-3; 13 positions agree with TRBD2. The CDR3 length is 15 residues. In germline, CDR1 is ENHRY, CDR2 SYGVKD. The junction had 4 bases not matched to a gene; V was cut back by 10 bases and J by 0 bases. CDR3 in amino acids: CATALAGGSTDTQYF. The DNA of the CDR3 is TGTGCCACGGCACTAGCGGGGGGGAGCACAGATACGCAGTATTTT.

This clonotype has ten or more counts. The V call is TRBV7-2, the J call TRBJ1-2; 8 bases fit TRBD1. V lost 5 bases, J lost 4 bases, and 9 bases stayed unmatched. The germline V gene has CDR1 SGHTA and CDR2 FQGNSA. The CDR3 runs to 15 residues. The CDR3 DNA is TGTGCCAGCAGCCCAGGGACAGGTGTCGCCTATGGCTACACCTTC. Translation: CASSPGTGVAYGYTF. Variable domain in full (rest from reference TRBV7-2 and TRBJ1-2): GAGVSQSPSNKVTEKGKDVELRCDPISGHTALYWYRQSLGQGLEFLIYFQGNSAPDKSGLPSDRFSAERTGGSVSTLTIQRTQQEDSAVYLCASSPGTGVAYGYTFGSGTRLTVV.

This chain joins TRBV20-1 and TRBJ2-5; D is uncertain. The V end lost 5 bases, the J end lost 2 bases, and 9 bases lay between the germline ends. The CDR3 sequence is 12 residues long. Germline CDR1 and CDR2: DFQATT and SNEGSKA (reference sequence). DNA of the CDR3: TGCAGTGCTCGTACGACGCAAGAGACCCAGTACTTC. Protein sequence: CSARTTQETQYF.

This clonotype was detected only a few times. This sequence joins TRBV9 and TRBJ2-3, with TRBD2 identical over 9 bases. CDR1 is SGDLS, CDR2 YYNGEE, per germline. V lost 5 bases and J lost 1; bases outside the gene matches: 5. The CDR3 is 15 residues long. The CDR3: CASSARGGGTDTQYF. The CDR3 DNA follows: TGTGCCAGCAGTGCGCGGGGGGGGGGCACAGATACGCAGTATTTT. Together with reference TRBV9 and TRBJ2-3, the CDR3 gives the full variable domain: DSGVTQTPKHLITATGQRVTLRCSPRSGDLSVYWYQQSLDQGLQFLIQYYNGEERAKGNILERFSAQQFPDLHSELNLSSLELGDSALYFCASSARGGGTDTQYFGPGTRLTVL.

The CDR3 DNA is TGTGCCAGCAGCGACAGAGGGGCTAATGAAAAACTGTTTTTT. This gives the protein CASSDRGANEKLFF. The rearrangement links TRBV11-2 to TRBJ1-4, with a weak D call TRBD1 (5 bases). This CDR3 is 14 amino acids long. Trimming pared 5 bases from V and 3 bases from J, leaving 10 bases between. Germline loops: CDR1 SGHAT, CDR2 FQNNGV.

This clonotype was seen at least ten times. V usage is TRBV7-2 and J usage is TRBJ2-1, with a tentative D call TRBD1 (5 bases). Looked up from germline, CDR1 is SGHTA and CDR2 is FQGNSA. The CDR3 has 14 amino acids. Trimming cost V 4 bases and J 10 bases, with 17 bases left between them. The DNA of the CDR3 is TGTGCCAGCAGCTCCAGCTCCGACAGACCCGAGCAGTTCTTC. Its protein product is CASSSSSDRPEQFF.

Notes on this clonotype: This may be a read error: a much more frequent sequence differs by one nucleotide. The CDR3 does not close with the conserved phenylalanine or tryptophan, likely indicating a read error. V is TRBV2 and J is TRBJ1-2; D is uncertain. This CDR3 spans 13 amino acids. Germline assignment: CDR1 SNHLY and CDR2 FYNNEI. V lost 2 bases to trimming and J lost 4 bases, with 8 bases between them. In DNA form, the CDR3 reads TGTGCCAGCAGTGAACGGCAGGTCTATGGCTACACCTGC. Translated: CASSERQVYGYTC.

The chain's CDR3 is CASTKGTSGGTETQYF. The CDR3 DNA is TGCGCCAGCACCAAGGGCACTAGCGGGGGAACCGAGACCCAGTACTTC. This chain links TRBV5-1 with TRBJ2-5, with 11 bases identical to TRBD2. After removal of 6 bases from V and 5 bases from J, the junction contained 12 bases not matched to a gene. The CDR3 consists of 16 residues. Germline V gene lookup returns CDR1 SGHRS and CDR2 YFSETQ. Filled out from reference TRBV5-1 and TRBJ2-5, the complete variable domain reads KAGVTQTPRYLIKTRGQQVTLSCSPISGHRSVSWYQQTPGQGLQFLFEYFSETQRNKGNFPGRFSGRQFSNSRSEMNVSTLELGDSALYLCASTKGTSGGTETQYFGPGTRLLVL.

The sample holds one count of this clonotype. The chain has TRBV5-8 and TRBJ1-3; weak D call: TRBD1 (5 bases). This CDR3 has 14 amino acids. V lost 2 bases and J 3 bases, leaving 9 bases between the germline ends. Germline CDR1 SGHTS, CDR2 YDEGEE. CDR3 in DNA: TGTGCCAGCAGCTTACCCAGGGATGGAAACACCATATATTTT. Protein product: CASSLPRDGNTIYF.

The rearrangement uses TRBV12-3 or TRBV12-4 and TRBJ2-3, with D unresolved. Deletions cut 2 bases from V and 4 bases from J, with 16 bases between. CDR3 size: 16 residues. The CDR3 nucleotides are TGTGCCAGCAGTTTAATGCGGCTAGTGAGAGCAGATACGCAGTATTTT. Amino acid sequence: CASSLMRLVRADTQYF.

The rearrangement uses TRBV7-9 and TRBJ2-2; D perhaps matches TRBD2 (6 bases). V lost 5 bases, J lost 2 bases, and 9 bases lay in between. The CDR3 runs 14 residues. Germline assignment: CDR1 SEHNR and CDR2 FQNEAQ (reference sequence). CDR3 residues: CASSIGGNTGELFF. CDR3 sequence (DNA): TGTGCCAGCAGCATCGGGGGTAACACCGGGGAGCTGTTTTTT. The full variable domain, with the rest looked up from reference TRBV7-9 and TRBJ2-2, is DTGVSQNPRHKITKRGQNVTFRCDPISEHNRLYWYRQTLGQGPEFLTYFQNEAQLEKSRLLSDRFSAERPKGSFSTLEIQRTEQGDSAMYLCASSIGGNTGELFFGEGSRLTVL.

Worth noting for this clonotype: A read error may produce the germline difference seen at one junction end. The chain joins TRBV20-1 to TRBJ1-2, with 7 nucleotides matching TRBD1. This CDR3 is built from 12 residues. In germline, CDR1 is DFQATT, CDR2 SNEGSKA (reference sequence). The CDR3 is CRASGTDYGYTF. The CDR3 DNA reads as TGCAGGGCTAGCGGGACAGACTATGGCTACACCTTC.

CDR3 sequence: CASTHSNQPQHF. The CDR3 DNA reads as TGTGCCAGCACCCATAGCAATCAGCCCCAGCATTTT. The chain has TRBV6-2 or TRBV6-3 and TRBJ1-5; unclear D gene. Germline CDR1 and CDR2: MNHEY and SVGEGT. The ends were cut back, 7 bases at V and 0 bases at J, with 4 bases in the middle. The CDR3 consists of 12 residues.

The table lists this clonotype with many counts. The gene calls are TRBV6-6 and TRBJ2-3, with 11 bases aligning to TRBD1. Trimming at V came to 5 bases and at J to 3 bases, leaving 4 bases not matched to a gene. CDR3 size: 15 residues. CDR1 is MNHNY and CDR2 is SVGAGI in the germline V gene (reference sequence). CDR3 DNA: TGTGCCAGCAGTGGGACAGGGGGAGGAACAGATACGCAGTATTTT. It yields the protein CASSGTGGGTDTQYF.

Ten or more counts support this clonotype. This chain links TRBV18 with TRBJ2-7; 12 bases map to TRBD1. CDR1 is KGHSH and CDR2 is LQKENI in the germline V gene. CDR3 size: 16 residues. J gave up 2 bases and V 2 bases, and 4 bases lay outside the gene matches. CDR3 amino acids: CASSPKGQGAPYEQYF. Written as DNA, the CDR3 is TGTGCCAGCTCACCAAAGGGACAGGGGGCCCCCTACGAGCAGTACTTC. Full variable domain (outside the CDR3, taken from reference TRBV18 and TRBJ2-7): NAGVMQNPRHLVRRRGQEARLRCSPMKGHSHVYWYRQLPEEGLKFMVYLQKENIIDESGMPKERFSAEFPKEGPSILRIQQVVRGDSAAYFCASSPKGQGAPYEQYFGPGTRLTVT.

In its sample, this clonotype was seen a few times. The chain has TRBV4-1 and TRBJ2-1; 8 positions match TRBD1. CDR1 is MGHRA and CDR2 is YSYEKL in the germline V gene. CDR3 length equals 13 residues. Germline trimming cut 6 bases from V and 8 bases from J; bases unmatched to any gene: 6. DNA of the CDR3: TGCGCCAGCAGGACAGGGGTTTACTATGAGCAGTTCTTC. Encoded protein: CASRTGVYYEQFF.

The chain joins TRBV5-4 to TRBJ2-1; no reliable D call. The V gene lost 1 base and the J gene lost 13 bases, with 18 bases spanning the gap. The germline gives CDR1 SGHNT, CDR2 YYREEE (reference sequence). CDR3 length: 14 residues. The DNA for the CDR3 is TGTGCCAGCAGCTTGCGTGTAGCCCAAGAGACCCAGTTCTTC. Its protein is CASSLRVAQETQFF.

Only a few counts were recorded for this clonotype. This sequence joins TRBV5-1 and TRBJ2-5, with 7 bases lining up with TRBD1. Losses at the gene ends were 4 bases for V and 4 bases for J; bases not matched to a gene: 13. Germline lookup yields CDR1 SGHRS and CDR2 YFSETQ. The CDR3 loop spans 16 amino acids. CDR3 nucleotides: TGCGCCAGCAGCGCCTCAGGGGGTATCGTTGCAGAGACCCAGTACTTC. Protein: CASSASGGIVAETQYF.

The table lists this clonotype with a few counts. The V gene is TRBV27, the J gene TRBJ1-6; 7 positions match TRBD1. This CDR3 has 14 amino acids. In germline, CDR1 is MNHEY, CDR2 SMNVEV (reference sequence). V gave up 4 bases and J gave up 5 bases; unmatched junction bases: 2. CDR3 residues: CASSSQGNNSPLHF. As DNA, the CDR3 is TGTGCCAGCAGTTCACAGGGGAATAATTCACCCCTCCACTTT.

This chain connects TRBV5-1 to TRBJ2-7; D gene unclear. Germline V gene lookup returns CDR1 SGHRS and CDR2 YFSETQ. There are 14 residues in the CDR3. V was cut by 0 bases and J by 7 bases, with 14 bases left in between. In DNA, the CDR3 is TGCGCCAGCAGCTTGGGTGACAAGAACAATGAGCAGTACTTC. Protein sequence: CASSLGDKNNEQYF.

Only a few counts were recorded for this clonotype. V usage is TRBV27 and J usage is TRBJ2-1, with 7 bases matching TRBD1. This CDR3 is built from 13 residues. The junction had 6 bases not matched to a gene; V was cut back by 5 bases and J by 8 bases. CDR1 is MNHEY, CDR2 SMNVEV, per germline (reference sequence). For the CDR3, the DNA is TGTGCCAGCAGTATAAACAGGGGCTATGAGCAGTTCTTC. Amino acids: CASSINRGYEQFF.

In the case of this clonotype: A much larger clone is a single base away; this may be a read error. The V gene is TRBV27, the J gene TRBJ2-5; D gene ambiguous. This CDR3 spans 12 amino acids. V lost 1 base and J lost 5, with 5 bases in between. Looked up from germline, CDR1 is MNHEY and CDR2 is SMNVEV (reference sequence). The CDR3 nucleotides are TGTGCCAGCAGTTTATACGAGGAGACCCAGTACTTC. Its translation is CASSLYEETQYF.

This clonotype was counted a single time. This clone may be a read error of a much larger clone one base away. The gene calls are TRBV20-1 and TRBJ2-1; 9 bases are shared with TRBD2. The CDR3 extends over 12 amino acids. Germline V lookup: CDR1 DFQATT, CDR2 SNEGSKA (reference sequence). This chain's CDR3 is CRASGVFNERFF. The DNA for the CDR3 is TGCAGGGCTAGCGGGGTTTTCAATGAGCGGTTCTTC.

This clonotype appeared a few times. The chain recombines TRBV7-8 with TRBJ2-2; D might be TRBD1 or TRBD2, each matching 5 bases. Germline loops: CDR1 SGHVS, CDR2 FQNEAQ. This CDR3 comprises 15 residues. The ends were cut back, 1 base at V and 4 bases at J, with 10 bases in the middle. The CDR3 DNA is TGTGCCAGCAGCTTAGGGGGGACGAGCACCGGGGAGCTGTTTTTT. Its protein product is CASSLGGTSTGELFF.

The V call is TRBV12-3 or TRBV12-4, the J call TRBJ1-4, with a tentative D call TRBD1 (5 bases). Trimming removed 1 base from V and 6 bases from J, with 6 bases in between. The CDR3 sequence is 13 residues long. This CDR3 reads CASSLVRDEKLFF. The CDR3 DNA sequence: TGTGCCAGCAGTTTAGTCAGGGATGAAAAACTGTTTTTT.